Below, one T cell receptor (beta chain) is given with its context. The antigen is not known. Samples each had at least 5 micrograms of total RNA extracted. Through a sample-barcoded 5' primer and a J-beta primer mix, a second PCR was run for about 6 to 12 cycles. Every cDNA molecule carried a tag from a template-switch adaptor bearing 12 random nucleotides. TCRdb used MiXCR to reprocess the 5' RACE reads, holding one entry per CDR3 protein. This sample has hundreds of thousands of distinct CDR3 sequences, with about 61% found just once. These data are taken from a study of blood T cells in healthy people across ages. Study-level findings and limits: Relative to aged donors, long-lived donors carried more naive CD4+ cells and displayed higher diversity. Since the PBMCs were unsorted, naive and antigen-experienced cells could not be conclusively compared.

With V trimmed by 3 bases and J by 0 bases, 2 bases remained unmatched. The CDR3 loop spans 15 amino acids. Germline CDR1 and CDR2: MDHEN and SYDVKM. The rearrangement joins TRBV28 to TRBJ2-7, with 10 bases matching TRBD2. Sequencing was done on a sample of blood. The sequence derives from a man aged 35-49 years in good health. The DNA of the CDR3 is TGTGCCAGCAGTTTTACTAGCGGGGCCTCCTACGAGCAGTACTTC. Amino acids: CASSFTSGASYEQYF.